Sequencing of this T cell receptor beta chain was carried out in a study of CD8+ T cells in alopecia areata. Background on the study: Patients remained on tofacitinib for 6 to 18 months and then went 6 months without it.

Starting from PBMCs, sorting isolated CD4+ and CD8+ T cells. In its sample, this clone was seen a few times. After removal of 6 bases from V and 2 bases from J, the junction contained 6 bases not matched to a gene. The CDR3 extends over 15 amino acids. Looked up from germline, CDR1 is MNHNS and CDR2 is SASEGT. Extracted RNA was reverse transcribed, and the resulting cDNA served as sequencing template. TCRdb's table, derived via immunoSEQ multiplex PCR, lists solely in-frame clones and lacks some. The table records 55,000 to 75,000 clones, 45% to 50% of them present only once. The source is a human donor with alopecia areata. V and J are TRBV6-1 and TRBJ2-5; 10 bases align to TRBD2. The specimen comprised CD8+ T cells sorted from blood, sampled at week 0. This CDR3 reads CASRATSGSQETQYF. In DNA, the CDR3 is TGTGCCAGCAGGGCGACTAGCGGGTCACAAGAGACCCAGTACTTC.